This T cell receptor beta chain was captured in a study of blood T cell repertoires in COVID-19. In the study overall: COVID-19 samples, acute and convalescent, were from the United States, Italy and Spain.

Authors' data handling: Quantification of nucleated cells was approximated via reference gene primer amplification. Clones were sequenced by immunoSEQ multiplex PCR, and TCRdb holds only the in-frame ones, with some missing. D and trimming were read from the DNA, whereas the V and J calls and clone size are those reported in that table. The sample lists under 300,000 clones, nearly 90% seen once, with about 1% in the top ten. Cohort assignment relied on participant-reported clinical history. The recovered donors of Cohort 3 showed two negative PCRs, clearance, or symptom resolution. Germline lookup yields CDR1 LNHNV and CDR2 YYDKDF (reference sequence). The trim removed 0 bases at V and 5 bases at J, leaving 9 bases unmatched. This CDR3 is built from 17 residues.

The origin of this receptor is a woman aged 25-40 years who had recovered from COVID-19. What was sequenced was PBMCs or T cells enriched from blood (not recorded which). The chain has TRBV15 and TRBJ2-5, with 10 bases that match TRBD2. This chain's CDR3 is CATSRDRALAGAETQYF. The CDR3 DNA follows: TGTGCCACCAGCAGAGATCGGGCGCTAGCGGGGGCGGAGACCCAGTACTTC.